This is a list of T cell receptor beta chains from one sample in a study of OX40 agonist ivuxolimab in advanced cancers. The data were produced by immunoSEQ multiplex PCR, yet TCRdb's version contains in-frame clones alone and is incomplete. There are about 66,000 clones in the sample; around 80% occur only once, and about 5% lies in the top ten. This specimen consisted of CD4+ or CD8+ T cells sorted from blood, obtained in a trial of the OX40 agonist ivuxolimab. These receptors all come from an adult with an advanced solid tumor such as melanoma, head and neck, liver or kidney cancer. CDR3s include the opening cysteine and the closing phenylalanine or tryptophan. The D gene is left open where the match is weak. Expanded clones are given a class, and other clones once, few, many or no size at all.

>TRBV2|TRBJ1-5|-|-
TGTGCCAGCAGGGCGGATGTTAGCAATCAGCCCCAGCATTTT
CASRADVSNQPQHF
>TRBV4-2|TRBJ2-3|TRBD2|-
TGTGCCAGCAGCCAATTAACTAGCGGGGGGACGGATACGCAGTATTTT
CASSQLTSGGTDTQYF
>TRBV5-1|TRBJ2-2|-|few
TGCGCCAGCAGCTTGGCCCGGCCAAGAACACTTGTGAACACCGGGGAGCTGTTTTTT
CASSLARPRTLVNTGELFF
>TRBV27|TRBJ2-5|TRBD2|-
TGTGCCAGCAGAGGGACTAGATCAAGAGGTCTCTACTTC
CASRGTRSRGLYF
>TRBV6-6|TRBJ1-4|-|-
TGTGCCAGCAGTAAAGGACAGCAAACTAATGAAAAACTGTTTTTT
CASSKGQQTNEKLFF
>TRBV27|TRBJ1-1|-|-
TGTGCCAGCAGCTCACAGGCGGGGGGCTGGGACACTGAAGCTTTCTTT
CASSSQAGGWDTEAFF
>TRBV5-1|TRBJ2-5|-|-
TGCGCCAGCAGCTTTAATTTGGGAGTTGAAGAGACCCAGTACTTC
CASSFNLGVEETQYF
>TRBV4-2|TRBJ1-1|-|-
TGTGCCAGCAGCCAAGAGTCGGTTCCCGGCACTGAAGCTTTCTTT
CASSQESVPGTEAFF
>TRBV6-4|TRBJ2-7|TRBD2|-
TGTGCCAGCAGTCTACTAGCGGGAGGGAGCGAGCAGTACTTC
CASSLLAGGSEQYF
>TRBV18|TRBJ1-5|-|-
TGTGCCAGCTCTCAGGGGAATCGGAATCAGCCCCAGCATTTT
CASSQGNRNQPQHF
>TRBV7-8|TRBJ2-7|TRBD1|-
TGTGCCAGCAGCGCCGACAGGGGCCTGGGCGAGCAGTACTTC
CASSADRGLGEQYF
>TRBV29-1|TRBJ2-1|TRBD1|-
TGCAGCGTAGAAACAGGGGGCTACAATGAGCAGTTCTTC
CSVETGGYNEQFF
>TRBV11-2|TRBJ1-2|-|-
TGTGCCAGCAGCTTATCCGGGACACAGGGAAGGTATGGCTACACCTTC
CASSLSGTQGRYGYTF
>TRBV7-6|TRBJ2-7|TRBD1|-
TGTGCCAGCAGCTCCGGGACAGGGGGCTACTACGAGCAGTACTTC
CASSSGTGGYYEQYF
>TRBV20-1|TRBJ2-1|-|few
TGCAGTGCTAATTACAACAATGAGCAGTTCTTC
CSANYNNEQFF
>TRBV5-4|TRBJ1-2|-|-
TGTGCCAGCAGCTTGGCTGGAGTCCAGCTATATGGCTACACCTTC
CASSLAGVQLYGYTF
>TRBV28|TRBJ1-5|-|-
TGTGCCAGCAGTTTATTGGGTATCAATCAGCCCCAGCATTTT
CASSLLGINQPQHF
>TRBV18|TRBJ1-1|-|-
TGTGCCAGCTCACAGGAGGGTAACACTGAAGCTTTCTTT
CASSQEGNTEAFF
>TRBV21-1|TRBJ1-6|-|-
TGTGCCAGCAGCATGGGGACAGTACTGAAGGCCCTCCACTTT
CASSMGTVLKALHF
>TRBV7-2|TRBJ2-7|-|-
TGCGCCAGCAGCCAAGTTGTGGGAGTCATTTCTCTCGAGCAGTACTTC
CASSQVVGVISLEQYF
>TRBV2|TRBJ1-5|TRBD1|-
TGTGCCAGCAGTGGGACAGGGGGGGCCAATCAGCCCCAGCATTTT
CASSGTGGANQPQHF
>TRBV5-1|TRBJ1-3|-|-
TGCGCCAGCAGCTTCGATACAGGCTCTGGAAACACCATATATTTT
CASSFDTGSGNTIYF
>TRBV19|TRBJ1-1|-|-
TGTGCCAGTAGTATTTCCCGGGGAGATGAAGCTTTCTTT
CASSISRGDEAFF
>TRBV29-1|TRBJ1-4|-|-
TGCAGCGTTATTTTGAGACCTGCAACTAATGAAAAACTGTTTTTT
CSVILRPATNEKLFF
>TRBV18|TRBJ1-3|-|-
TGTGCCAGCCTTTCAGATGGTGGCTCTGGAAACACCATATATTTT
CASLSDGGSGNTIYF
>TRBV2|TRBJ2-1|TRBD1|-
TGTGCCAGCACAGGGGGCTGGGATGAGCAGTTCTTC
CASTGGWDEQFF
>TRBV2|TRBJ1-2|-|few
TGTGCCAGCAGTGAGTTGCAGGGCAATGGCTACACCTTC
CASSELQGNGYTF
>TRBV30|TRBJ2-1|TRBD2|-
TGTGCCTGGAGTGTAGGGACTACGCTCAAATACAATGAGCAGTTCTTC
CAWSVGTTLKYNEQFF
>TRBV30|TRBJ1-5|TRBD1|-
TGTGCCTGGGACAGGGGACGCAATCAGCCCCAGCATTTT
CAWDRGRNQPQHF
>TRBV5-1|TRBJ2-7|TRBD2|-
TGCGCCAGCAGCTTGGGACTAGCGGGATTAACCTACGAGCAGTACTTC
CASSLGLAGLTYEQYF
>TRBV29-1|TRBJ2-5|-|-
TGCAGCGTGGGTGACCGGTCAAAAGAGACCCAGTACTTC
CSVGDRSKETQYF
>TRBV6-1|TRBJ2-7|TRBD1|-
TGTGCCAGCAGTGGAGGGACAGGGGGTGAGTACGAGCAGTACTTC
CASSGGTGGEYEQYF
>TRBV28|TRBJ2-1|TRBD2|-
TGTGCCAGCAGGGAGCGGGACTCCTACAATGAGCAGTTCTTC
CASRERDSYNEQFF
>TRBV10-1|TRBJ2-1|-|once
TGCGCCAGCAGGGAGGAGTCCCACAATGAGCAGTTCTTC
CASREESHNEQFF
>TRBV6-4|TRBJ2-3|TRBD2|-
TGTGCCAGCAGTGACTCGAGCGGGGGGGCGACAGATACGCAGTATTTT
CASSDSSGGATDTQYF
>TRBV19|TRBJ2-5|TRBD2|-
TGTGCCAGTAGTATTAGCGGGAGAAGAGAGACCCAGTACTTC
CASSISGRRETQYF
>TRBV5-1|TRBJ2-1|TRBD2|-
TGCGCCAGCAGCGAGGGACTAGCGGGAGTTCATGAGCAGTTCTTC
CASSEGLAGVHEQFF
>TRBV11-1|TRBJ2-1|TRBD1|-
TGTGCCAGCAGCCGGAGTCAGGGGGCTGAGCAGTTCTTC
CASSRSQGAEQFF
>TRBV18|TRBJ1-5|-|-
TGTGCCAGCTCACAGGGTAGCAATCAGCCCCAGCATTTT
CASSQGSNQPQHF
>TRBV2|TRBJ1-6|-|-
TGTGCCAGCCGGAAAGGGGAGAGCTCCTATAATTCACCCCTCCACTTT
CASRKGESSYNSPLHF
>TRBV5-6|TRBJ1-3|-|-
TGTGCCAGCAGCCCGTCGCCGGGTGGAAACACCATATATTTT
CASSPSPGGNTIYF
>TRBV9|TRBJ1-1|-|-
TGTGCCAGCAGCGTAGATCAGCAAAGCATGAACACTGAAGCTTTCTTT
CASSVDQQSMNTEAFF
>TRBV27|TRBJ1-1|-|-
TGTGCCAGCAAGTACTTGTTGGACACTGAAGCTTTCTTT
CASKYLLDTEAFF
>TRBV5-1|TRBJ2-5|TRBD1|few
TGCGCCAGCAGGCTGCAGGGGGCAGAGACCCAGTACTTC
CASRLQGAETQYF
>TRBV5-1|TRBJ1-2|TRBD1|-
TGCGCCAGCAGCTTGGACCCGGGACAGCAGAACTACGGCTACACCTTC
CASSLDPGQQNYGYTF
>TRBV6-5|TRBJ2-1|TRBD1|-
TGTGCCAGCAGTTACAGTGGGACAGGGACCTACAATGAGCAGTTCTTC
CASSYSGTGTYNEQFF
>TRBV28|TRBJ2-2|TRBD1|-
TGTGCCAGCAGTTCACCAGCATCGACAGGGGGGAACGGGGAGCTGTTTTTT
CASSSPASTGGNGELFF
>TRBV29-1|TRBJ2-1|-|-
TGCAGCGTTGAGGACCCTGATTCCTACAATGAGCAGTTCTTC
CSVEDPDSYNEQFF
>TRBV9|TRBJ1-2|-|-
TGTGCCAGCAGCCTTTTTTCGGACAGCGATTATGGCTACACCTTC
CASSLFSDSDYGYTF
>TRBV21-1|TRBJ2-5|-|-
TGTGCCAGCAGCAAAGCCGGGGAAAAGACAGGGGGCGGAGAGACCCAGTACTTC
CASSKAGEKTGGGETQYF
>TRBV10-3|TRBJ2-6|-|-
TGTGCCATCAATATCCCCGGGGCCAACGTCCTGACTTTC
CAINIPGANVLTF